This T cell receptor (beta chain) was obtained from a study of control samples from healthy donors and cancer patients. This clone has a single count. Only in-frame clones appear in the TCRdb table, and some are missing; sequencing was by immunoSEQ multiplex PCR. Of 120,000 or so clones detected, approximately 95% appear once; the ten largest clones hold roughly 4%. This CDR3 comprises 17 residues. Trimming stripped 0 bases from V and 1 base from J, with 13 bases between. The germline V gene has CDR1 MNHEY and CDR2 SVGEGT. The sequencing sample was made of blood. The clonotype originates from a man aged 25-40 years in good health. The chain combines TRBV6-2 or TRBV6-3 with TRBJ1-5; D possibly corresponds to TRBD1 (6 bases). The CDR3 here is CASSYSSTGWSNQPQHF. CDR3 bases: TGTGCCAGCAGTTACTCGTCTACAGGGTGGAGCAATCAGCCCCAGCATTTT.